A single sample is the source of the 13 T cell receptor beta chains below, sequenced in a study of T-cell reconstitution after alpha-beta-depleted transplantation in children listed by TCRdb under 2016. Library prep was done by PCR. The instrument was an Illumina HiSeq 2500. Molecular barcoding was employed in the preparation of TCR libraries, with unique molecular identifiers being used to normalize TCRbeta repertoire quantification. The public reads were reanalyzed by TCRdb: fastp trimming at Q25, MiXCR alignment, in-frame beta chains only. Each entry merges the rows of one CDR3 protein and shows their most common DNA and genes. For this sample there are 330,000 or so distinct CDR3 sequences; approximately 10% appear just once. The top ten clones comprise 2% to 3% of the sample. The sequenced sample was PBMCs from the stem cell graft donor, obtained from the stem cell graft. These receptors originate from a human donor who donated a stem cell graft to a child with acute lymphoblastic leukemia.

This clonotype was counted between two and nine times. This rearrangement joins TRBV10-3 to TRBJ2-7, with a weak D call TRBD1 (7 bases). CDR3 length: 12 amino acids. The V gene lost 8 bases and the J gene lost 2 bases, with 10 bases spanning the gap. Germline V gene lookup returns CDR1 ENHRY and CDR2 SYGVKD. CDR3 coding DNA: TGTGCCATCGGGGGGACAGCCTACGAGCAGTACTTC. Translated: CAIGGTAYEQYF.

This clonotype was observed many times. The CDR3 sequence is CASSAHRVSYEQYF. CDR3 in DNA: TGTGCCAGCAGTGCACACAGGGTATCCTACGAGCAGTACTTC. The chain couples TRBV25-1 to TRBJ2-7; tentatively, D is TRBD1 (6 bases). The ends were cut back, 4 bases at V and 1 base at J, with 11 bases in the middle. The germline gives CDR1 MGHDK, CDR2 SYGVNS. This CDR3 is 14 amino acids long.

The sample holds a few counts of this clonotype. V and J are TRBV6-5 and TRBJ1-3, with 8 bases identical to TRBD1. V was pared by 2 bases and J by 1 base, with 1 base of the junction left unmatched. Germline CDR1 is MNHEY and CDR2 is SVGAGI. This CDR3 contains 15 residues. CDR3 nucleotide sequence: TGTGCCAGCAGTTACGGGACAGGATCTGGAAACACCATATATTTT. The encoded protein is CASSYGTGSGNTIYF.

The rearrangement uses TRBV2 and TRBJ2-7; D tentatively fits TRBD1 or TRBD2 (6 bases each). The germline V gene encodes CDR1 SNHLY and CDR2 FYNNEI. The V end lost 5 bases, the J end lost 9 bases, and 14 bases lay between the germline ends. This CDR3 has 12 amino acids. CDR3 nucleotides: TGTGCCAGCAGTCATCAGGAGGGGGGGCAGTACTTC. Protein: CASSHQEGGQYF.

This clonotype came up a few times. The chain combines TRBV4-2 with TRBJ1-1; 10 bases are shared with TRBD1. The V gene end was trimmed by 9 bases and the J gene end by 3 bases; junction bases not matched to a gene: 10. The CDR3 loop spans 15 amino acids. The germline V gene encodes CDR1 LGHNA and CDR2 YNFKEQ. The CDR3 bases are TGTGCCAGTCGGGACAGGGGCGGGTGGGACACTGAAGCTTTCTTT. Amino acid sequence: CASRDRGGWDTEAFF.

The gene calls are TRBV7-9 and TRBJ2-7; either TRBD1 or TRBD2 may supply D (5 bases each). Germline values: CDR1 SEHNR, CDR2 FQNEAQ (reference sequence). V lost 5 bases to trimming and J lost 4 bases, with 12 bases between them. The CDR3 totals 13 residues. The CDR3 nucleotides are TGTGCCAGCAGCCCCCGAGGGGAGTACGAGCAGTACTTC. Translation gives CASSPRGEYEQYF.

The chain links TRBV28 to TRBJ2-3; TRBD1 is a possible D gene (6 bases). The germline V gene has CDR1 MDHEN and CDR2 SYDVKM. V was trimmed by 2 bases and J by 8 bases, leaving 11 bases between them. This CDR3 comprises 13 residues. For the CDR3, the DNA is TGTGCCAGCAGTTTAACAGGGTTTGGTACGCAGTATTTT. Amino acids: CASSLTGFGTQYF. Complete variable domain (other parts from reference TRBV28 and TRBJ2-3): DVKVTQSSRYLVKRTGEKVFLECVQDMDHENMFWYRQDPGLGLRLIYFSYDVKMKEKGDIPEGYSVSREKKERFSLILESASTNQTSMYLCASSLTGFGTQYFGPGTRLTVL.

This clonotype was observed a handful of times. V usage is TRBV7-9 and J usage is TRBJ2-4, with D possibly TRBD2 on 6 matching bases. V gave up 3 bases and J gave up 7 bases, with 10 bases separating them. The CDR3 is 13 residues long. Germline V gene sequence: CDR1 SEHNR, CDR2 FQNEAQ (reference sequence). The CDR3 DNA follows: TGTGCCAGCAGCTTTGGGGACTCGAACATTCAGTACTTC. Its protein product is CASSFGDSNIQYF.

The chain's CDR3 is CAWRGSAAGELFF. Written as DNA, the CDR3 is TGTGCCTGGAGAGGGTCGGCCGCTGGGGAGCTGTTTTTT. The chain has TRBV30 and TRBJ2-2; D remains ambiguous. The CDR3 is 13 amino acids. Germline lookup yields CDR1 GTSNPN and CDR2 SVGIG (reference sequence). Trimming removed 3 bases at V and 8 bases at J, with 13 bases between.

This chain joins TRBV5-1 and TRBJ1-5; the D gene is possibly TRBD1 (5 bases). V gave up 2 bases and J gave up 9 bases, with 27 bases separating them. CDR1 is SGHRS, CDR2 YFSETQ, per germline. CDR3 length: 18 residues. This chain's CDR3 is CASSLIDRTAAHNRPQHF. The CDR3, as DNA: TGCGCCAGCAGCTTAATTGACAGAACCGCCGCCCACAACCGGCCCCAGCATTTT.

There are a few counts of this clonotype. The V call is TRBV28, the J call TRBJ2-7, with D possibly TRBD1 on 6 matching bases. Trimming pared 8 bases from V and 4 bases from J, leaving 15 bases between. The CDR3 is 13 residues long. Per germline, CDR1 MDHEN and CDR2 SYDVKM. The CDR3 DNA reads as TGTGCCAGCTGCCCGGGACACCCGTACGAGCAGTACTTC. It specifies CASCPGHPYEQYF.

CDR3 sequence: CATQTREASAEQYF. CDR3 coding DNA: TGTGCCACCCAGACTCGAGAGGCCTCGGCGGAGCAGTACTTC. This chain connects TRBV25-1 to TRBJ2-7, with D unresolved. The CDR3 length is 14 residues. The V end was cut by 10 bases, the J end by 7 bases, with 23 bases between. Germline V gene lookup returns CDR1 MGHDK and CDR2 SYGVNS.

This chain joins TRBV12-3 or TRBV12-4 and TRBJ1-1; 8 nucleotides agree with TRBD1. V was clipped by 5 bases and J by 5 bases; unmatched bases: 10. The CDR3 length is 15 residues. The chain's CDR3 is CASSPQGAGWTEAFF. The CDR3 nucleotides read TGTGCCAGCAGTCCTCAGGGGGCGGGATGGACTGAAGCTTTCTTT.